The clone carrying this T cell receptor beta chain has at least ten counts. The data stem from a study of prognosis after radiotherapy for stage I lung cancer. About the study: Recruiting of stage I non-small cell lung cancer patients into the study occurred between early 2018 and January 2019. The study enrolled approximately 12 men and about six women as patients, aged 53 to 84 with a median of about 74 years. Newly diagnosed primary stage I lung tumors were found in some 13 patients, while oligometastatic NSCLC after surgical resection of the primary tumor was found in a few.

This CDR3 region has 12 residues. Looked up from germline, CDR1 is DFQATT and CDR2 is SNEGSKA (reference sequence). V was clipped by 7 bases and J by 7 bases, with 11 bases between them. Genomic DNA provided the template from which TCR beta CDR3 was amplified by two-round multiplex PCR. First-round PCR amplification was performed with primers specific to each TRBV and TRBJ gene. TCRdb called the multiplex PCR reads again in MiXCR, with one record for every CDR3 protein. The data show about 14,000 distinct CDR3 sequences, with 25% to 35% seen just once and under 14% held by the top ten. Imaging by CT and PET/CT found every patient node-negative, and no patient had prior chemotherapy, radiotherapy or other malignancies.

The sequencing here drew on PBMCs, taken before or after stereotactic body radiation therapy (not recorded which). The sequence was collected from a donor aged 50 or older with non-small cell lung cancer. The chain carries TRBV20-1 and TRBJ1-6; D gene unclear. The CDR3 reads CSERVGNSPLHF. DNA for the CDR3: TGCAGTGAGAGGGTGGGCAATTCACCCCTCCACTTT.